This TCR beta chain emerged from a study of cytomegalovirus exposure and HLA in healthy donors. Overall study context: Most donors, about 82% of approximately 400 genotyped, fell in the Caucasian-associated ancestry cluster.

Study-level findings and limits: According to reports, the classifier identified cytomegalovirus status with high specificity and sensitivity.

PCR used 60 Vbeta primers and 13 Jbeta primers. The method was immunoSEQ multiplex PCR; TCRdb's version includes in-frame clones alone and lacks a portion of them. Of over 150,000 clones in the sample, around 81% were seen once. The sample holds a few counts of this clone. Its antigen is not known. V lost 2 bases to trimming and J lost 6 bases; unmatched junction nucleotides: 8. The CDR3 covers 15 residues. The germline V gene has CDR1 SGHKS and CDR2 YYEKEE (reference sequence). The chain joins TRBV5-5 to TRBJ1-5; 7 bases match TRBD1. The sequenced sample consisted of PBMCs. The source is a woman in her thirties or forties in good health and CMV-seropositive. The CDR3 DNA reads TGTGCCAGCAGCTTCCGGGACAGCGGGAGTCAGCCCCAGCATTTT. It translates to CASSFRDSGSQPQHF.